Listed below are T cell receptor beta chains from one sample, sequenced in a study of T cells in Graves' hyperthyroidism and ophthalmopathy. TCRdb redid the calling of the multiplex PCR reads with MiXCR, one entry per CDR3 protein. The table shows under 350,000 distinct CDR3 sequences, with around a quarter occurring only once. Sequenced sample: blood. The receptors come from a man aged 35-49 years with Graves' hyperthyroidism that later progressed to Graves' ophthalmopathy. The CDR3 runs from the conserved cysteine through the conserved F or W. The order of the fields is CDR3 length, V gene, clone size, J gene, CDR3 protein. The listing skips clone size in some rows; elsewhere it reads once, few, many or a size class.

15	TRBV6-1	.	TRBJ1-1	CASILGRATNTEAFF
17	TRBV9	.	TRBJ2-7	CASSKGNRGRGSPEQYF
18	TRBV7-2	many	TRBJ2-5	CASSLRPSGRASVETQYF
15	TRBV11-1	many	TRBJ1-6	CASSWDLLDNSPLHF
12	TRBV30	many	TRBJ2-7	CAWSGSPYEQYF
14	TRBV2	many	TRBJ2-2	CASRRAAETGELFF
13	TRBV4-1	.	TRBJ2-7	CASSQEGNYEQYF
16	TRBV6-2/TRBV6-3	.	TRBJ2-7	CASRRTSGEASYEQYF
13	TRBV13	many	TRBJ2-7	CASSPRGRYEQYF
16	TRBV24-1	many	TRBJ2-7	CATSDAGTSGAYEQYF
17	TRBV6-2/TRBV6-3	many	TRBJ2-5	CASSYSPRLAPGETQYF
14	TRBV20-1	many	TRBJ1-2	CSARDPGKGYGYTF
12	TRBV29-1	.	TRBJ2-7	CSVGQGHYEQYF
14	TRBV12-3/TRBV12-4	.	TRBJ2-5	CASSYPPGGETQYF
12	TRBV30	many	TRBJ2-2	CAWTRGSGELFF
14	TRBV24-1	many	TRBJ2-3	CATSLTAGTDTQYF
16	TRBV20-1	.	TRBJ1-1	CSARDPDREGSTEAFF
15	TRBV4-1	many	TRBJ2-4	CASSQDGTQDNIQYF